This T cell receptor beta chain was retrieved from a study of shared clonotypes between healthy human individuals (dated by TCRdb to the early 2020s). In terms of the full investigation: The cohort comprised two women and three men aged 18 to 49 years. Leukapheresis yielded between about 0.94 and 9 billion PBMCs per donor. To increase sequencing depth and limit assay-specific biases, TCR repertoire library preparation and sequencing were carried out by different laboratories using diverse techniques. For each donor, three plates each were used for CD4 naive and CD4 memory, two plates were used for CD8 naive, and one plate was used for CD8 memory. To estimate repertoire size and how much clonotype sharing occurs between individuals, the study deeply sequenced the blood TCR repertoires of several healthy adults.

Here is what the overall study found, with its caveats: Naive subsets generally had larger estimated clonotype richness than memory subsets did. Sharing across a handful of donors was observed for 4.5% to 6.5% of naive CD4, around 3.5% of naive CD8, about 2.5% of memory CD4, and about 0.39% of memory CD8 clonotypes. Pairwise subsampling led to the expectation that sequencing depth would affect the degree of clonotype sharing among donors. Because the study included only a small number of donors, the genetic and exposure-history diversity represented was limited. Rarefaction of sorted-subset datasets indicated incomplete sequencing despite the large sequencing depth. Clonotypes shared by all four sorted-subset donors showed higher generation probabilities than non-shared clonotypes. Sampling was restricted to blood, and TCR repertoires in tissues likely differ from the TCR repertoires found in blood.

TCR CDR3 regions were amplified from genomic DNA by multiplex PCR using the deep immunoSEQ assay. Extracted genomic DNA from each cell subset was distributed evenly across all wells of several immunoSEQ 96-well plates, and each plate was treated as a replicate. For sorted subsets, roughly 190 ng of genomic DNA, equivalent to roughly 33,000 T cell genomes, went into each replicate PCR. The purified libraries were quantified using a Qubit 3.0 fluorometer, sized with a Bioanalyzer 2100, and then quantified again using the KAPA Library Quantification kit. Each immunoSEQ 96-well plate was sequenced on its own single-read 150-cycle Illumina NextSeq 550 flow cell. In the paper's pipeline: Because the immunoSEQ output held only junctional sequences and lacked quality scores, the filtering could not match the filtering applied to full-length reads. Sequences were annotated with PyIR, a Python wrapper for IgBLAST v1.9, using IMGT germline references to assign V/J genes and CDR3. Reads were removed for weak V/J assignments (E-value above 1e-6), missing CDR3, stop codons, out-of-frame junctions, or ambiguous translated residues. V3J clonotypes were defined as sequences sharing the same inferred V gene, J gene, and CDR3 amino acid sequence. Percentage overlap between repertoires was calculated by dividing the number of shared unique clonotypes by the size of the smaller repertoire. Three approaches were used to assess repertoire richness: RTK rarefaction, the Chao1 estimator, and Recon v2.1 estimates of unobserved clonotypes. For all TCRbeta clonotypes obtained by the gDNA method from a few donors, generation probabilities were computed with OLGA. TCRdb stores this immuneACCESS table with in-frame sequences only. Part of the clones is absent; in the studies checked, under half of the shortfall reflects unresolved V genes, and no reason is known for the rest. The V and J calls and clone size come from that table; D and trimming were worked out from the DNA. This sample lists roughly 2,300,000 clones; roughly 90% were detected once. Clones ranked in the top ten supply 0.37% of the sample.

Healthy HIV-negative adults with no recently reported acute infections or vaccinations were included as donors. All donors were Caucasian adults living in Nashville, Tennessee, USA. CD4+ T cells were enriched through magnetic negative selection, after which naive cells were positively selected on CD45RA and the remaining negative fraction served as the memory subset. After blood collection by leukapheresis, PBMCs were isolated using Ficoll-Histopaque density gradient centrifugation and then cryopreserved in the vapor phase of liquid nitrogen. Analytical flow cytometry was used to check the purity and quantity of every magnetically sorted T cell population. Each sorted fraction had its genomic DNA isolated and then quantified by UV absorbance on a Nanodrop 2000c. For this clone: The antigen it binds to is not known. Per-base qualities were not stored, and no clone one base away is much larger.

As encoded in the germline V gene, CDR1 is SGHRS while CDR2 is YFSETQ. The CDR3, from cysteine to phenylalanine, totals 15 residues. Only CDR3 DNA remains: 45 bases, in frame from the first base. Deletion took 2 bases off V and 3 bases off J, with a span of 14 bases between the germline ends. Sequencing was done on a sample of naive CD4+ T cells from PBMCs. The cell subset or site label, read with the paper, signifies: CD45RA+ positively selected. The sequence derives from a man between 18 and 35 years old in good health. Some clones in this sample may be carry-over from other donors' samples. This chain is built from TRBV5-1 and TRBJ1-2; a weak D assignment points to TRBD1 (6 bases agree). The nucleotides read TGCGCCAGCAGCTTACAGGGTACGTGGGACTATGGCTACACCTTC. This sequence encodes CASSLQGTWDYGYTF.